This T cell receptor beta chain was recorded in a study of T-cell memory formation after mild COVID-19. TCRdb recomputed calls from the 5' RACE reads with MiXCR, one row per CDR3 protein. The sample records over 150,000 distinct CDR3 sequences, about a fifth being singletons. Trimming pared 10 bases from V and 3 bases from J, leaving 12 bases between. The CDR3 is 13 residues long. The germline gives CDR1 PRHDT, CDR2 FYEKMQ (reference sequence). The TCR sequence derives from an adult woman who had mild COVID-19 (a few samples of this study predate the infection). Cell type and time point are not known. This chain links TRBV13 with TRBJ2-2; the D gene is possibly TRBD2 (6 bases). Sequenced material: PBMCs or a T cell subset sorted from them (not recorded which). CDR3 sequence reads: CANGGRYTGELFF. The DNA for the CDR3 is TGTGCCAACGGGGGTCGATACACCGGGGAGCTGTTTTTT.